This TCR beta chain derives from a study of T cell responses to AZD1222 COVID-19 vaccine. Study overall: Analysis merged second doses at about 4 or about 12 weeks.

Germline loops: CDR1 MNHEY, CDR2 SMNVEV (reference sequence). The V segment lost 2 bases and the J segment 5 bases; nucleotides outside the gene matches: 5. CDR3 length equals 17 residues. Profiled with immunoSEQ multiplex PCR; TCRdb holds only in-frame clones, not every one. The profile shows 100,000 or so clones, approximately 90% of them singletons. The starting material was peripheral blood, obtained on day 0 of AZD1222 vaccination. The source of this sequence is an adult in good health. The chain recombines TRBV27 with TRBJ2-1, with TRBD2 matching 14 bases. Here the CDR3 reads CASSLGGLAGANNEQFF. The CDR3, as DNA: TGTGCCAGCAGTTTAGGGGGACTAGCGGGAGCGAACAATGAGCAGTTCTTC.